The TCR beta chain described here comes from a study of blood T cell repertoires in COVID-19. The wider study: Some COVID-19 samples were acute and others convalescent; all came from the United States, Italy and Spain. In each case, the material was cDNA or gDNA derived from T cells, B-cell-depleted T cells, or PBMCs.

Residents of about two dozen US areas, aged about 18 to 95 years, made up the participants. This clone came up a few times. In the original workflow: Amplification of reference gene primers was used by the study to estimate nucleated cell counts. Produced via immunoSEQ multiplex PCR; TCRdb's table is partial and in-frame only. The DNA gave D and trimming, while V, J and clone size come from that table. The sample lists fewer than 350,000 clones; nearly 90% were seen once. This TCR was recovered from a woman between 18 and 29 years old with acute COVID-19. The sequenced sample was PBMCs or T cells enriched from blood (not recorded which).

For the CDR3, the DNA is TGTGCCAGCTCACCACCGGGACAAAGCTTTGAGCAGTACTTC. Translation: CASSPPGQSFEQYF. The chain recombines TRBV18 with TRBJ2-7, with D tentatively TRBD1 (6 bases). This CDR3 comprises 14 residues. Germline V lookup: CDR1 KGHSH, CDR2 LQKENI. The V end lost 0 bases, the J end lost 7 bases, and 13 bases lay between the germline ends.